The clone carrying this T cell receptor (beta chain) was seen at least ten times. Its cognate antigen is unknown. TCRdb reanalysed the 5' RACE reads using MiXCR and keeps one entry per CDR3 protein. The sample has 110,000 or so distinct CDR3 sequences; approximately 7.1% are singletons. The CDR3 is made up of 16 amino acids. Per the germline V gene, CDR1 is LNHNV and CDR2 is YYDKDF (reference sequence). Trimming cost V 3 bases and J 4 bases, with 17 bases left between them. These data originate in a study of T cells after yellow fever vaccination. Study as a whole: Each low-cell-number fraction was prepared by means of SMART-Seq v4 Ultra Low Input.

The study, taken as a whole, reports: The study re-detected most primary-vaccination clones after the booster (96% CD4, almost 90% CD8). Relatively few clonotypes were ones that appeared in both CD4 and CD8 compartments.

The chain is built from TRBV15 and TRBJ2-3, with D tentatively TRBD1 (6 bases). The TCR was taken from a man aged 18 to 29 who received the YFV17D yellow fever vaccine. Sample: CD4+ T cells sorted from PBMCs, taken about 41 days after the first yellow fever vaccination. The CDR3 spells CATSRGLGQLADTQYF. For the CDR3, the DNA is TGTGCCACCAGCAGGGGGTTAGGACAGCTGGCAGATACGCAGTATTTT.